The rows below give T cell receptor beta chains drawn from one sample of a study of beta chain features in type 1 diabetes. Assay used: immunoSEQ multiplex PCR; TCRdb lists only in-frame clones, some missing. This table holds under 450,000 clones, roughly 14% found once. Sequenced input: naive CD4+ T cells from blood. The receptors here all came from a man aged 25-45 years in good health. Each CDR3 is given with its conserved first and last residue. D genes are given only for firm matches. The size field is filled for only some rows; it gives once, few, many or a size class.

size	D	J	V	DNA	CDR3
.	TRBD2	TRBJ2-1	TRBV5-4	TGTGCCAGCAGCTTGGGCACTAGCGGGAAAAAGAATGAGCAGTTCTTC	CASSLGTSGKKNEQFF
few	TRBD2	TRBJ2-5	TRBV7-2	TGTGCCAGCAGCCTATACCCGGGACTAGCGGGGGTAAACTTC	CASSLYPGLAGVNF
.	TRBD1	TRBJ2-7	TRBV28	TGTGCCAGCAGTTACCGAGGGACAGGGGGCTTCTACGAGCAGTACTTC	CASSYRGTGGFYEQYF
few	TRBD1	TRBJ2-1	TRBV25-1	TGTGCCAGCAGTGACCACAGGGGGTCCTACAATGAGCAGTTCTTC	CASSDHRGSYNEQFF
.	TRBD1	TRBJ2-2	TRBV7-2	TGTGCCAGCAGCTTAGTTGGGACAGCGAACACCGGGGAGCTGTTTTTT	CASSLVGTANTGELFF
.	.	TRBJ1-2	TRBV30	TGTGCCTGGGCCTTCGGATATGGCTACACCTTC	CAWAFGYGYTF
.	TRBD2	TRBJ2-5	TRBV7-2	TGTGCCAGCAGCTTAGGGGCAGCGGGAACCCAAGCGACCCAGTACTTC	CASSLGAAGTQATQYF
few	.	TRBJ1-2	TRBV30	TGTGCCTGGAGAGTCGCCACGCGGAGCTACACCTTC	CAWRVATRSYTF
.	.	TRBJ2-3	TRBV6-5	TGTGCCAGCATGATCGGGGGGCTCGATACGCAGTATTTT	CASMIGGLDTQYF
few	TRBD2	TRBJ2-4	TRBV11-2	TGTGCCAGCAGCCTAAGAGCCGGGACTAGCGTTCAGTACTTC	CASSLRAGTSVQYF
few	.	TRBJ2-1	TRBV6-5	TGTGCCAGCAGTTACGGCTCTGGACTGCCAGTTAATGAGCAGTTCTTC	CASSYGSGLPVNEQFF
few	.	TRBJ2-3	TRBV14	TGTGCCAGCAGCCAGCCCCTGGGGGGCTCTAGCACAGATACGCAGTATTTT	CASSQPLGGSSTDTQYF
few	TRBD1	TRBJ1-5	TRBV23-1	TGCGCCAGCAGTCCCGAGACAGGGGGCCTTTGTCAGCCCCAGCATTTT	CASSPETGGLCQPQHF
few	.	TRBJ2-1	TRBV6-1	TGTGCCAGCAGTGGAAGGGGTTTCTACAATGAGCAGTTCTTC	CASSGRGFYNEQFF
.	.	TRBJ2-3	TRBV23-1	TGCGCCAGCAGTCTACCCCTGGTCAGGGGCCGGCCTAGCACAGATACGCAGTATTTT	CASSLPLVRGRPSTDTQYF
few	.	TRBJ2-1	TRBV7-3	TGTGCCAGCGGGACAACTAGCCGAAATGAGCAGTTCTTC	CASGTTSRNEQFF
.	.	TRBJ2-2	TRBV19	TGTGCCAGTCCTAGCGAGGCCGGGGAGCTGTTTTTT	CASPSEAGELFF
.	.	TRBJ1-6	TRBV14	TGTGCCAGCAGCCAAACTGGGGATAATTCACCCCTCCACTTT	CASSQTGDNSPLHF
.	TRBD2	TRBJ2-5	TRBV5-4	TGTGCCAGCCGACCCGGGACTAGCGGGACCGGGGGGCAAGAGACCCAGTACTTC	CASRPGTSGTGGQETQYF
.	.	TRBJ2-5	TRBV9	TGTGCCAGCAGCGTTCCAGGACGAGATGAGACCCAGTACTTC	CASSVPGRDETQYF
.	.	TRBJ1-5	TRBV15	TGTGCCACCAGCAGAGATCCGGGCAGCGGCAATCAGCCCCAGCATTTT	CATSRDPGSGNQPQHF
few	TRBD1	TRBJ2-5	TRBV5-1	TGCGCCAGCAGCATGACAGGGGAAGAGACCCAGTACTTC	CASSMTGEETQYF
.	TRBD1	TRBJ2-5	TRBV7-2	TGTGCCAGCAGCTTAGGCGTTTCGGCAGGGGGCATGGAGACCCAGTACTTC	CASSLGVSAGGMETQYF
.	.	TRBJ2-1	TRBV14	TGTGCCAGCAGCCACCTTGACCCTTACAATGAGCAGTTCTTC	CASSHLDPYNEQFF
few	.	TRBJ2-5	TRBV18	TGTGCCAGCTCTCCCCTACCGACAACAACGGGCGAAGAGACCCAGTACTTC	CASSPLPTTTGEETQYF
.	TRBD1	TRBJ2-1	TRBV30	TGTGCCTGGAGTGTACTGGGGACAGTGGGAGATGAGCAGTTCTTC	CAWSVLGTVGDEQFF
.	.	TRBJ1-3	TRBV7-8	TGTGCCAGCAGCTTAGACCGCCGGGGCACTGGAAACACCATATATTTT	CASSLDRRGTGNTIYF
few	.	TRBJ2-1	TRBV9	TGTGCCAGCAGCGTAGGGAGCTTCAATGAGCAGTTCTTC	CASSVGSFNEQFF
many	.	TRBJ2-5	TRBV23-1	TGCGCCAGCAGTCTGGGCCCCACGGAGACCCAGTACTTC	CASSLGPTETQYF
few	.	TRBJ2-3	TRBV30	TGTGCCTCGACGGTTCCTAGCACAGATACGCAGTATTTT	CASTVPSTDTQYF
.	.	TRBJ2-3	TRBV7-2	TGTGCCAGCAGCCCGGGGCGGGGCTCGGGCACAGATACGCAGTATTTT	CASSPGRGSGTDTQYF
few	.	TRBJ2-7	TRBV11-2	TGTGCCAGCAGCTCCTTACAGGGTGGCGAGCAGTACTTC	CASSSLQGGEQYF
few	.	TRBJ1-2	TRBV7-6	TGTGCCAGCAGCGGGGTACGGGATGGCTACACCTTC	CASSGVRDGYTF
.	TRBD2	TRBJ2-3	TRBV15	TGTGCCACCAGCAGAGATCTTAAGGCGGGAGGGAGCACAGATACGCAGTATTTT	CATSRDLKAGGSTDTQYF
.	TRBD2	TRBJ2-1	TRBV14	TGTGCCAGCAGCCGGACTAGCGGGGGGCTCGCCTACAATGAGCAGTTCTTC	CASSRTSGGLAYNEQFF
.	TRBD2	TRBJ2-5	TRBV5-1	TGCGCCAGCAGCCCAGGGACTAGCCAAGAGACCCAGTACTTC	CASSPGTSQETQYF
.	.	TRBJ1-1	TRBV14	TGTGCCAGCAGCCAGGGGGTTCGGGCTTTCTTT	CASSQGVRAFF
few	TRBD1	TRBJ2-1	TRBV7-9	TGTGCCAGCAGCCTGGACAGGGGGGTCTACAATGAGCAGTTCTTC	CASSLDRGVYNEQFF
few	.	TRBJ2-3	TRBV7-7	TGTGCCAGCAGCTTAGCAGGGGCAGATACGCAGTATTTT	CASSLAGADTQYF
few	.	TRBJ2-6	TRBV2	TGTGCCACCCGGGACACCTCTGGGGCCAACGTCCTGACTTTC	CATRDTSGANVLTF
few	.	TRBJ2-7	TRBV9	TGTGCCAGCAGCGAGAGTGTCTCCTACGAGCAGTACTTC	CASSESVSYEQYF
.	TRBD2	TRBJ2-2	TRBV7-3	TGTGCCAGCAGCTCCACTAGCGGGAGGGTTAACACCGGGGAGCTGTTTTTT	CASSSTSGRVNTGELFF
few	TRBD2	TRBJ2-2	TRBV4-1	TGCGCCAGCAGCCAAGCCGGGACTAGCGTATCCGGGGAGCTGTTTTTT	CASSQAGTSVSGELFF
few	.	TRBJ2-1	TRBV15	TGTGCCACCAGCAGAGACAGCGGAATTTACAATGAGCAGTTCTTC	CATSRDSGIYNEQFF
.	TRBD2	TRBJ2-7	TRBV29-1	TGCAGCGTTGGACGCGGGACTACCGAGCAGTACTTC	CSVGRGTTEQYF